This T cell receptor beta chain is drawn from a study of identifying expanded T cells in peripheral blood. Regarding the study as a whole: About 1.3 clones differed between technical replicates, versus approximately 17 and 20 over time. Variance in clone template counts between approximately two-week samples significantly increased with total template count across all healthy donors.

The method was immunoSEQ multiplex PCR; TCRdb's version includes in-frame clones alone and lacks a portion of them. The table shows 90,000 to 100,000 clones, with approximately 85% occurring only once. Trimming shortened V by 0 bases and J by 1 base, and 3 bases separated the two germline ends. In germline, CDR1 is SGHTA, CDR2 FQGNSA. The CDR3 is made up of 13 amino acids. Concerning this clone: Its target is not known.

The J gene is TRBJ2-5, the V gene TRBV7-2; D remains unclear. This TCR derives from a person aged 18 to 75 in good health. The sample taken for sequencing was blood. In DNA, the CDR3 is TGTGCCAGCAGCTTAGCGCTCCAAGAGACCCAGTACTTC. This codes for CASSLALQETQYF.